Here is one TCR beta chain with its context. What it recognizes is unknown. The sample belongs to a study of OX40 agonist ivuxolimab in advanced cancers. In the study overall: Every patient in dose escalation had hepatocellular carcinoma, melanoma, renal cell or head and neck cancer. The study's findings and limits: Some nonresponders likewise displayed low normalized T-cell clonal expansion. Specificity for antigen went undetermined in the expanded peripheral T cells.

This CDR3 has 13 amino acids. The V end lost 5 bases, the J end lost 3 bases, and 9 bases lay between the germline ends. Germline V CDR1 and CDR2: SGHVS, FQNEAQ. Assay used: immunoSEQ multiplex PCR; TCRdb lists only in-frame clones, some missing. The sample carries about 67,000 clones, approximately 84% recorded once. Sampling of blood occurred at baseline, cycle 4 day 1, and cycle 7 day 1. This sequence originates from an adult with an advanced solid tumor such as melanoma, head and neck, liver or kidney cancer. The material sequenced was CD4+ or CD8+ T cells sorted from blood, taken in a trial of the OX40 agonist ivuxolimab. This chain uses TRBV7-8 with TRBJ2-3, with D maybe TRBD2 (5 bases). The CDR3 protein is CASSRQRTDTQYF. The CDR3 bases are TGTGCCAGCAGCCGGCAGCGGACAGATACGCAGTATTTT. Combining the CDR3 with reference TRBV7-8 and TRBJ2-3 gives the whole variable domain GAGVSQSPRYKVAKRGQDVALRCDPISGHVSLFWYQQALGQGPEFLTYFQNEAQLDKSGLPSDRFFAERPEGSVSTLKIQRTQQEDSAVYLCASSRQRTDTQYFGPGTRLTVL.